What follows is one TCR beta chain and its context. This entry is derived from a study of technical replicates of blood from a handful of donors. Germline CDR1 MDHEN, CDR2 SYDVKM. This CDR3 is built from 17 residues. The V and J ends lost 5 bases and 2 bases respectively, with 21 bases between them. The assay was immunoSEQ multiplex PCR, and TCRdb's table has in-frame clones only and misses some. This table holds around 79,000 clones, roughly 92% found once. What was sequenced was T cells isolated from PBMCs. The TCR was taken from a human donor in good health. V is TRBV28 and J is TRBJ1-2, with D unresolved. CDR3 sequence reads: CASSLPMRAVGNYGYTF. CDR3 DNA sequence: TGTGCCAGCAGTCTTCCTATGAGGGCCGTAGGGAACTATGGCTACACCTTC.